The 8 T cell receptor beta chains below come from one sample, sequenced in a study of T-cell reconstitution after alpha-beta-depleted transplantation in children. The authors prepared the TCRbeta library with unique molecular identifiers. Each CDR3 protein is one row after TCRdb ran MiXCR on the PCR reads. The sample lists just over 350,000 distinct CDR3 sequences, more than 10% seen once, with about 4% in the top ten. Sequences were derived from PBMCs, sampled from the stem cell graft. These receptors were taken from a human donor who donated a stem cell graft to a child with Fanconi anemia.

This clonotype was recorded many times. V gene TRBV10-3 combines with J gene TRBJ1-1; D is undetermined. V was trimmed by 0 bases and J by 5 bases, leaving 4 bases between them. The CDR3 length is 12 residues. The V gene's germline CDR1 is ENHRY and CDR2 SYGVKD. CDR3 region: CAISESTTEAFF. The CDR3 DNA reads as TGTGCCATCAGTGAGTCGACGACTGAAGCTTTCTTT.

The table lists this clonotype with a few counts. V and J are TRBV5-1 and TRBJ2-2, with TRBD2 as a possible D gene (5 bases). Trimming took 0 bases from V and 4 from J, leaving 7 bases between them. The CDR3 spans 14 residues. Germline V lookup: CDR1 SGHRS, CDR2 YFSETQ. The DNA of the CDR3 is TGCGCCAGCAGCTTGGCGGGGTTCACCGGGGAGCTGTTTTTT. This codes for CASSLAGFTGELFF.

There are a few counts of this clonotype. CDR3 DNA: TGCGCCAGCAGCTTAGGGCCGGGCTCTGGAAACACCATATATTTT. Translating it yields CASSLGPGSGNTIYF. The genes are TRBV5-1 and TRBJ1-3; no definite D call. The CDR3 covers 15 residues. Trimming cost V 2 bases and J 0 bases, with 9 bases left between them. Germline CDR1 reads SGHRS; CDR2 reads YFSETQ.

Ten or more counts support this clonotype. The CDR3 sequence: CASSPTGRETQYF. CDR3 DNA sequence: TGTGCCAGCAGCCCGACAGGGCGAGAGACCCAGTACTTC. V usage is TRBV2 and J usage is TRBJ2-5; 7 bases agree with TRBD1. CDR1 is SNHLY and CDR2 is FYNNEI in the germline V gene. The CDR3 runs 13 residues. V was clipped by 6 bases and J by 4 bases; unmatched bases: 5.

The V and J genes are TRBV12-3 or TRBV12-4 and TRBJ1-5; the D gene is possibly TRBD1 (5 bases). Trimming stripped 3 bases from V and 2 bases from J, with 8 bases between. CDR3 length: 14 residues. CDR3 loop: CASSFDRGNQPQHF. The CDR3 DNA reads TGTGCCAGCAGTTTTGACAGAGGCAATCAGCCCCAGCATTTT.

This sequence joins TRBV10-3 and TRBJ2-1, with 9 bases identical to TRBD2. V lost 5 bases, J lost 10 bases, and 12 bases stayed unmatched. This CDR3 comprises 15 residues. The V gene's germline CDR1 is ENHRY and CDR2 SYGVKD. The CDR3 region is CAISSPLAGLQEQFF. The CDR3 coding sequence is TGTGCCATCAGTTCCCCACTAGCGGGTCTGCAGGAGCAGTTCTTC.

The chain couples TRBV4-1 to TRBJ2-7; possibly TRBD1 or TRBD2 for D (6 bases each). CDR1 MGHRA and CDR2 YSYEKL come from the germline V gene. With 0 bases removed from V and 2 bases from J, the gap between germline ends came to 11 bases. The CDR3 consists of 15 residues. The CDR3 coding sequence is TGCGCCAGCAGCCAAGATGGGGGGCTCACCTACGAGCAGTACTTC. Translation: CASSQDGGLTYEQYF.

Points on this clonotype: A read error may explain this, as a much larger clone is one base away. The CDR3 region is CASTLKGGTNTEAFF. DNA of the CDR3: TGTGCCAGCACTCTTAAGGGAGGGACGAACACTGAAGCTTTCTTT. V is TRBV7-9 and J is TRBJ1-1; TRBD1 might be the D (5 bases). V was clipped by 7 bases and J by 1 base, with 16 bases between them. The CDR3 spans 15 residues. Germline CDR1 and CDR2: SEHNR and FQNEAQ (reference sequence).